The T cell receptor (beta chain) described here comes from a study of blood T cell repertoires in COVID-19. About the research overall: Specimens from acute and convalescent COVID-19 originated in the United States, Italy and Spain.

Sequencing used immunoSEQ multiplex PCR; TCRdb keeps in-frame clones, though not all of them. The sample records 150,000 to 200,000 clones, around 79% being singletons. V dropped 4 bases and J dropped 4 bases, with 12 bases sitting between them. CDR1 and CDR2 (germline): KGHDR, SFDVKD. The CDR3 is 15 residues long. Sample: peripheral blood. The genes are TRBV24-1 and TRBJ1-4; D is undetermined. The sequence came from a woman in her sixties or seventies with acute or convalescent COVID-19. DNA of the CDR3: TGTGCCACCAGTGACTCTGGAGCGTTTAATGAAAAACTGTTTTTT. Translated: CATSDSGAFNEKLFF.